This passage covers 11 T cell receptor beta chains from one sample sequenced in a study of cytotoxic CD8 clonotypes in ibrutinib-treated CLL. Clones were sequenced by immunoSEQ multiplex PCR, and TCRdb holds only the in-frame ones, with some missing. The sample has about 160,000 clones; less than 85% are singletons. Sequenced material: PBMCs, taken after 24 months of ibrutinib treatment. The receptors come from a human donor with chronic lymphocytic leukemia.

The chain couples TRBV7-2 to TRBJ1-1, with D possibly TRBD1 on 6 matching bases. V was shortened by 7 bases and J by 8 bases, with 14 bases between the two germline ends. The V gene's germline CDR1 is SGHTA and CDR2 FQGNSA. CDR3 length equals 12 residues. In DNA, the CDR3 is TGTGCCAGCACCCAACGGGGGCGCGAAGCTTTCTTT. Protein sequence: CASTQRGREAFF.

The chain recombines TRBV6-1 with TRBJ1-1, with D unclear. The CDR3 is 13 amino acids. Looked up from germline, CDR1 is MNHNS and CDR2 is SASEGT. V was trimmed by 7 bases and J by 10 bases, leaving 19 bases between them. CDR3 residues: CASTETRNKGAFF. In nucleotides, the CDR3 is TGTGCCAGCACCGAGACACGGAACAAGGGAGCTTTCTTT.

In this sample, this clone turned up a few times. The genes are TRBV12-5 and TRBJ1-6; D unclear. The CDR3 loop spans 14 amino acids. The germline CDR1 and CDR2 sequences are LGHNT and FRNRAP. V lost 2 bases and J 6 bases, leaving 8 bases between the germline ends. This CDR3 reads CASGLTVANSPLHF. In DNA form, the CDR3 reads TGTGCTAGTGGTTTGACAGTTGCTAATTCACCCCTCCACTTT.

J is TRBJ1-1 and V is TRBV10-2; no reliable D call. Trimming shortened V by 6 bases and J by 1 base, and 12 bases separated the two germline ends. This CDR3 contains 14 residues. Germline CDR1 WSHSY, CDR2 SAAADI. The CDR3, as DNA: TGCGCCAGCAGGGTGTCGGGCCAGAACACTGAAGCTTTCTTT. It specifies CASRVSGQNTEAFF.

The chain combines TRBV11-2 with TRBJ2-7; weak D call: TRBD2 (6 bases). Trimming shortened V by 3 bases and J by 0 bases, and 21 bases separated the two germline ends. The CDR3 contains 18 residues. The germline V gene encodes CDR1 SGHAT and CDR2 FQNNGV. Here the CDR3 DNA reads TGTGCCAGCAGCTTCCCCTCTGAGGTTCTAGCGAACTCCTACGAGCAGTACTTC. Translation: CASSFPSEVLANSYEQYF.

V and J are TRBV2 and TRBJ2-6, with no clear D. From germline, CDR1 is SNHLY and CDR2 FYNNEI. This CDR3 region has 15 residues. Trimming left V 3 bases short and J 5 bases short, with 11 bases between. For the CDR3, the DNA is TGTGCCAGCAGTGATGGTGTATATAGGGCCAACGTCCTGACTTTC. It codes for CASSDGVYRANVLTF.

The J gene is TRBJ2-7, the V gene TRBV6-1; D might be TRBD1 (7 bases). Trimming stripped 0 bases from V and 9 bases from J, with 15 bases between. Germline-derived CDR1 and CDR2 are MNHNS and SASEGT. The CDR3 totals 14 residues. The chain's CDR3 is CASSEAVPGGSQYF. As DNA, the CDR3 is TGTGCCAGCAGTGAAGCAGTCCCAGGGGGGTCGCAGTACTTC.

This chain uses TRBV2 with TRBJ1-1; D may be TRBD1 (5 bases). The CDR3 has 15 residues. Trimming took off 6 bases at V and 0 bases at J, with 14 bases between the two ends. Germline CDR1 and CDR2: SNHLY and FYNNEI. CDR3 region: CASREHRWMNTEAFF. Here the CDR3 DNA reads TGTGCCAGCAGAGAACACAGGTGGATGAACACTGAAGCTTTCTTT. Combining the CDR3 with reference TRBV2 and TRBJ1-1 gives the whole variable domain EPEVTQTPSHQVTQMGQEVILRCVPISNHLYFYWYRQILGQKVEFLVSFYNNEISEKSEIFDDQFSVERPDGSNFTLKIRSTKLEDSAMYFCASREHRWMNTEAFFGQGTRLTVV.

V gene TRBV5-1 combines with J gene TRBJ1-6; D unresolved. Germline CDR1 reads SGHRS; CDR2 reads YFSETQ. The CDR3 has 13 residues. Trimming cost V 4 bases and J 9 bases, with 11 bases left between them. This chain's CDR3 is CASSADNFSPLHF. The DNA for the CDR3 is TGCGCCAGCAGCGCCGACAATTTTTCACCCCTCCACTTT.

This sequence joins TRBV19 and TRBJ1-2, with D perhaps TRBD1 (6 bases). Germline V lookup: CDR1 LNHDA, CDR2 SQIVND (reference sequence). This CDR3 is built from 16 residues. The V end was cut by 0 bases, the J end by 4 bases, with 15 bases between. The CDR3 coding sequence is TGTGCCAGTAGTATAGATCCCAGGGGAAGTAGCTATGGCTACACCTTC. Translated: CASSIDPRGSSYGYTF. The full variable domain, its missing parts supplied by reference TRBV19 and TRBJ1-2, is DGGITQSPKYLFRKEGQNVTLSCEQNLNHDAMYWYRQDPGQGLRLIYYSQIVNDFQKGDIAEGYSVSREKKESFPLTVTSAQKNPTAFYLCASSIDPRGSSYGYTFGSGTRLTVV.

The DNA for the CDR3 is TGTGCCAGCAGCTCGAAAATAAAGACAACACCCCTCCACTTT. Residues: CASSSKIKTTPLHF. The chain recombines TRBV5-4 with TRBJ1-6, with unresolved D. CDR3 length: 14 amino acids. Germline V lookup: CDR1 SGHNT, CDR2 YYREEE (reference sequence). The V and J ends lost 3 bases and 11 bases respectively, with 15 bases between them.